The 5 T cell receptor beta chains below were found in one sample sequenced in a study of cytomegalovirus exposure and HLA in healthy donors. The PCR employed 60 Vbeta primers together with 13 Jbeta primers. Measured with immunoSEQ multiplex PCR; TCRdb has only the in-frame clones, and not every one. The profile shows fewer than 300,000 clones, 86% of them singletons. Sequencing input: PBMCs. Receptor source: a man between 35 and 55 years old in good health and CMV-seropositive.

The chain links TRBV6-1 to TRBJ2-1; D may be TRBD2 (7 bases). Trimming took 6 bases from V and 0 from J, leaving 12 bases between them. The V gene's germline CDR1 is MNHNS and CDR2 SASEGT. The CDR3 consists of 15 residues. The CDR3 nucleotides read TGTGCCAGCAGCGTTAGGGGGGGCTCCTACAATGAGCAGTTCTTC. It specifies CASSVRGGSYNEQFF.

The rearrangement uses TRBV5-1 and TRBJ2-3; the match to TRBD1 covers 8 bases. Losses at the gene ends were 3 bases for V and 3 bases for J; bases not matched to a gene: 6. The CDR3 contains 15 residues. The germline gives CDR1 SGHRS, CDR2 YFSETQ. The CDR3 bases are TGCGCCAGCAGCTCGGACAGGGTTTTTACAGATACGCAGTATTTT. This gives the protein CASSSDRVFTDTQYF.

V and J are TRBV9 and TRBJ1-5; D is perhaps TRBD1 (5 bases). V was clipped by 0 bases and J by 8 bases, with 12 bases between them. Germline assignment: CDR1 SGDLS and CDR2 YYNGEE. The CDR3 length is 14 residues. The CDR3 region has the DNA TGTGCCAGCAGCGTAGGGGCAGGGAATGAGCCCCAGCATTTT. Protein sequence: CASSVGAGNEPQHF.

The CDR3 loop reads CATMEGFNNEQFF. The CDR3 nucleotides read TGTGCCACCATGGAGGGGTTCAACAATGAGCAGTTCTTC. The chain uses TRBV19 and TRBJ2-1, with D perhaps matching TRBD2 (6 bases). This CDR3 contains 13 residues. The V end was cut by 10 bases, the J end by 5 bases, with 15 bases between. Looked up from germline, CDR1 is LNHDA and CDR2 is SQIVND (reference sequence).

With respect to this clone: One junction end disagrees with the germline gene, perhaps due to a read error. The chain carries TRBV7-9 and TRBJ1-1; 8 nucleotides match TRBD1. CDR3 size: 17 residues. The germline V gene has CDR1 SEHNR and CDR2 FQNEAQ (reference sequence). The CDR3 sequence is CSSSLPRTGTGEGEAFF. In DNA form, the CDR3 reads TGTTCCAGCAGCTTACCAAGGACAGGGACGGGAGAAGGTGAAGCTTTCTTT. The variable domain in full, with the rest retrieved from reference TRBV7-9 and TRBJ1-1, is DTGVSQNPRHKITKRGQNVTFRCDPISEHNRLYWYRQTLGQGPEFLTYFQNEAQLEKSRLLSDRFSAERPKGSFSTLEIQRTEQGDSAMYLCSSSLPRTGTGEGEAFFGQGTRLTVV.